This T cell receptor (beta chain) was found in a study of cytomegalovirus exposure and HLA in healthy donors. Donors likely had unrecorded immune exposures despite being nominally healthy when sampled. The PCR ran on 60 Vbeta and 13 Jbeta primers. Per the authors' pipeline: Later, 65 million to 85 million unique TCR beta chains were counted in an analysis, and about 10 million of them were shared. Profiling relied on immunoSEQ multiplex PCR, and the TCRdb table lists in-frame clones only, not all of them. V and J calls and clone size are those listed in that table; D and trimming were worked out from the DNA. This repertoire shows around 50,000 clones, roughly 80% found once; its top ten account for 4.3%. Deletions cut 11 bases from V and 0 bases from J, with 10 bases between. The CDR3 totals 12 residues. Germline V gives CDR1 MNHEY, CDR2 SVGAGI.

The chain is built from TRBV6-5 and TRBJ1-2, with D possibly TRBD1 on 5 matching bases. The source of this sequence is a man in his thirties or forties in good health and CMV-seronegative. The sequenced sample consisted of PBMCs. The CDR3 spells CASIGANYGYTF. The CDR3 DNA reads TGTGCCTCCATAGGGGCTAACTATGGCTACACCTTC.